The rows below give T cell receptor beta chains drawn from one sample of a study of vaccination and CD4 T cells after COVID-19. What these receptors recognize is not known. TCRdb recomputed calls from the PCR reads with MiXCR, one row per CDR3 protein. Altogether 14,000 to 15,000 distinct CDR3 sequences are present, roughly 50% being singletons, with the ten largest covering approximately 4.4%. Sample: CD4+ T cells from blood, cultured in vitro, taken before SARS-CoV-2 vaccination. These receptor sequences come from a human donor who had recovered from COVID-19. The CDR3 runs from the conserved cysteine through the conserved F or W. The D gene is left open where the match is weak. Clone size appears in some rows only: once, few, many, or a class for an expanded clone.

NA	NA	TRBV20-1	TRBJ2-3	CSAHDGAYRVTDTQYF	TGCAGTGCTCACGACGGGGCTTATCGGGTAACAGATACGCAGTATTTT
NA	NA	TRBV6-2/TRBV6-3	TRBJ1-2	CASSNSAGYGYTF	TGTGCCAGCAGTAATTCTGCCGGATATGGCTACACCTTC
NA	NA	TRBV11-2	TRBJ2-5	CASSFNKETQYF	TGTGCCAGCAGCTTCAATAAAGAGACCCAGTACTTC
NA	NA	TRBV19	TRBJ2-2	CASSIPRTTRTGELFF	TGTGCCAGTAGTATACCCCGGACCACGAGGACCGGGGAGCTGTTTTTT
NA	NA	TRBV19	TRBJ1-5	CASSLGSPEPQHF	TGTGCCAGTAGTTTGGGGTCCCCGGAGCCCCAGCATTTT
TRBD1	NA	TRBV20-1	TRBJ1-2	CSARVPGQGVRGYTF	TGCAGTGCAAGGGTACCGGGACAGGGGGTTCGTGGCTACACCTTC
NA	few	TRBV6-5	TRBJ2-6	CASSYSGSGANVLTF	TGTGCCAGCAGTTACTCGGGCTCTGGGGCCAACGTCCTGACTTTC
TRBD2	NA	TRBV5-1	TRBJ2-5	CASSSRRGRGPETQYF	TGCGCCAGCAGCAGCCGTCGCGGGAGAGGCCCAGAGACCCAGTACTTC
NA	few	TRBV7-9	TRBJ1-1	CASSLDLDGVEAFF	TGTGCCAGCAGCTTAGATTTAGACGGAGTTGAAGCTTTCTTT
NA	NA	TRBV10-3	TRBJ1-1	CAISGLGMNTEAFF	TGTGCCATTTCGGGACTGGGGATGAACACTGAAGCTTTCTTT
NA	few	TRBV25-1	TRBJ2-3	CASSGLGISTDTQYF	TGTGCCAGCAGTGGTTTGGGTATTAGCACAGATACGCAGTATTTT
NA	NA	TRBV7-3	TRBJ2-2	CASSLTRGRGNTGELFF	TGTGCCAGCAGCTTAACGAGGGGCAGGGGAAACACCGGGGAGCTGTTTTTT
NA	NA	TRBV6-1	TRBJ2-5	CASSDLVSETQYF	TGTGCCAGCAGTGATCTAGTATCGGAGACCCAGTACTTC
NA	few	TRBV11-3	TRBJ1-1	CASSLDAAAGTEAFF	TGTGCCAGCAGCTTAGATGCAGCGGCTGGCACTGAAGCTTTCTTT
NA	NA	TRBV5-1	TRBJ1-1	CASSWGGETEAFF	TGCGCCAGCAGCTGGGGCGGGGAGACTGAAGCTTTCTTT
NA	NA	TRBV11-3	TRBJ2-2	CASSPIKAGTGELFF	TGTGCCAGCAGCCCTATAAAGGCGGGCACCGGGGAGCTGTTTTTT
TRBD1	NA	TRBV24-1	TRBJ1-3	CATSSAGTGAGNTIYF	TGTGCCACCAGTTCCGCCGGGACAGGGGCGGGAAACACCATATATTTT
TRBD1	NA	TRBV10-3	TRBJ1-5	CAISDPGTGGVRGNQPQHF	TGTGCCATCAGTGATCCCGGGACAGGGGGTGTGAGGGGCAATCAGCCCCAGCATTTT
NA	NA	TRBV6-2/TRBV6-3	TRBJ2-7	CAQRGRSYEQYF	TGTGCCCAAAGGGGCAGGTCTTACGAGCAGTACTTC
NA	once	TRBV12-3/TRBV12-4	TRBJ1-6	CASTSMSSYNSPLHF	TGTGCCAGCACCTCGATGAGCTCCTATAATTCACCCCTCCACTTT
NA	NA	TRBV20-1	TRBJ2-5	CSARTGEVQYF	TGCAGTGCTAGAACAGGGGAGGTCCAGTACTTC
NA	NA	TRBV7-6	TRBJ1-4	CASSLGRIGGLFF	TGTGCCAGCAGCTTAGGTCGAATTGGGGGACTGTTTTTT
NA	few	TRBV7-2	TRBJ1-6	CASSLDPGTDSPLHF	TGTGCCAGCAGCTTAGACCCGGGGACGGACTCACCCCTCCACTTT
NA	NA	TRBV6-5	TRBJ1-2	CASSYSITGYGYTF	TGTGCCAGCAGTTACTCGATAACGGGGTATGGCTACACCTTC
TRBD1	few	TRBV28	TRBJ1-2	CASNRGRIGYTF	TGTGCCAGTAACAGGGGGCGCATTGGCTACACCTTC
NA	NA	TRBV6-1	TRBJ1-1	CASSRLGPSGTEAFF	TGTGCCAGCAGCCGACTGGGACCCTCGGGTACTGAAGCTTTCTTT
NA	once	TRBV20-1	TRBJ2-7	CSAARGQGREQYF	TGCAGTGCTGCTCGGGGCCAGGGTCGGGAGCAGTACTTC
TRBD1	few	TRBV6-2/TRBV6-3	TRBJ1-2	CASSLQGTGDRTF	TGTGCCAGCAGTTTGCAAGGGACAGGGGACCGCACCTTC
NA	NA	TRBV11-2	TRBJ2-1	CASSLVVGSYNEQFF	TGTGCCAGCAGCTTAGTGGTGGGCTCCTACAATGAGCAGTTCTTC
NA	NA	TRBV12-3/TRBV12-4	TRBJ1-2	CASSLSGGYTF	TGTGCCAGCAGTTTATCTGGGGGCTACACCTTC
TRBD1	NA	TRBV7-2	TRBJ2-2	CASSLGRDRVITGELFF	TGTGCCAGCAGCTTAGGGAGGGACAGGGTGATTACCGGGGAGCTGTTTTTT
NA	NA	TRBV4-1	TRBJ1-2	CASSHPVANYGYTF	TGCGCCAGCAGCCATCCAGTTGCTAACTATGGCTACACCTTC
NA	NA	TRBV7-3	TRBJ1-6	CASSLGGTPNSPLHF	TGTGCCAGCAGCCTGGGGGGGACGCCAAATTCACCCCTCCACTTT
TRBD2	NA	TRBV6-1	TRBJ2-3	CASSRGTRSETDTQYF	TGTGCCAGCAGTCGGGGGACTAGATCTGAAACAGATACGCAGTATTTT
NA	NA	TRBV7-9	TRBJ1-3	CASSPQGTGNTIYF	TGTGCCAGCAGCCCTCAAGGGACGGGAAACACCATATATTTT
NA	NA	TRBV20-1	TRBJ1-6	CSAREGYQHSPLHF	TGCAGTGCTAGAGAGGGTTATCAACATTCACCCCTCCACTTT
NA	few	TRBV7-2	TRBJ1-2	CASSSGEGGYGYTF	TGTGCCAGCAGCTCAGGGGAGGGGGGTTATGGCTACACCTTC
TRBD2	NA	TRBV2	TRBJ2-7	CASRPPSLAGGSEQYF	TGTGCCAGCAGGCCCCCTTCCCTAGCGGGAGGTTCGGAGCAGTACTTC
TRBD1	few	TRBV11-3	TRBJ1-6	CASSLGLPGLAGGDSPLHF	TGTGCCAGCAGCTTAGGCCTCCCGGGACTAGCAGGGGGCGATTCACCCCTCCACTTT
NA	few	TRBV7-9	TRBJ2-7	CASSRIGSSYEQYF	TGTGCCAGCAGCCGTATAGGTAGCTCCTACGAGCAGTACTTC
TRBD2	NA	TRBV29-1	TRBJ2-1	CTVGGRALDEQFF	TGCACCGTGGGGGGGAGGGCCCTAGATGAGCAGTTCTTC